These T cell receptor beta chains were read from a single sample in a study of blood T cell repertoires in COVID-19. Assay: immunoSEQ multiplex PCR; the TCRdb copy retains only in-frame clones and omits some. The sample gives 150,000 to 160,000 clones, around 79% of which show up once; roughly 1.8% is in the top ten. Specimen: peripheral blood. The source of these receptors is a man of 80 years or more with acute or convalescent COVID-19. CDR3s include the opening cysteine and the closing phenylalanine or tryptophan. A D gene is named only where the DNA matches it firmly. The size entry is marked missing in some rows and otherwise reads once, few, many or a size class.

V	size	D	J	DNA	CDR3
TRBV6-4	.	TRBD1	TRBJ1-1	TGTGCCAGCACCCCCGGACAGGGAGTACCGAACACTGAAGCTTTCTTT	CASTPGQGVPNTEAFF
TRBV24-1	.	TRBD1	TRBJ2-4	TGTGCCACCAGTGACGCCGGGACAGGGATAGCCAAAAACATTCAGTACTTC	CATSDAGTGIAKNIQYF
TRBV15	few	TRBD2	TRBJ2-1	TGTGCCACCAGCCCGGGGGGGGCCTACAATGAGCAGTTCTTC	CATSPGGAYNEQFF
TRBV5-8	.	TRBD1	TRBJ1-3	TGTGCCAGCAGCTCCCGCTCGACAGGGAACACCATATATTTT	CASSSRSTGNTIYF
TRBV19	.	TRBD1	TRBJ1-1	TGTGCCAGTAGTATAGATAGGGGGCGGAACACTGAAGCTTTCTTT	CASSIDRGRNTEAFF
TRBV27	few	TRBD1	TRBJ2-6	TGTGCCACCAGGACAGGGATCTCTGGGGCCAACGTCCTGACTTTC	CATRTGISGANVLTF
TRBV28	.	.	TRBJ1-5	TGTGCCAGCACTCGGACGGGGAATCAGCCCCAGCATTTT	CASTRTGNQPQHF
TRBV5-1	.	TRBD2	TRBJ2-3	TGCGCCAGCACCCCGGGGACTAGCGCAGATACGCAGTATTTT	CASTPGTSADTQYF
TRBV19	.	.	TRBJ1-2	TGTGCCAGTACGTCAGGAGGCTTGGGCTACACCTTC	CASTSGGLGYTF
TRBV6-5	.	.	TRBJ2-3	TGTGCCAGCAGGCCTTCTACTGGTTCAGATACGCAGTATTTT	CASRPSTGSDTQYF
TRBV7-2	.	.	TRBJ2-4	TGTGCCAGCAGCTTAGTCGTGGGCCGTGCCAAAAACATTCAGTACTTC	CASSLVVGRAKNIQYF
TRBV10-3	.	TRBD1	TRBJ1-4	TGTGCCATCAGTGAACAGGGGATCGAGGAAAAACTGTTTTTT	CAISEQGIEEKLFF
TRBV4-2	.	.	TRBJ2-2	TGTGCCAGCAGCCAAGATCGAGGGCGGGAGCTGTTTTTT	CASSQDRGRELFF
TRBV15	.	TRBD1	TRBJ1-4	TGTGCCACCAGTAACAGGGGCACTAATGAAAAACTGTTTTTT	CATSNRGTNEKLFF
TRBV5-1	.	TRBD1	TRBJ2-1	TGCGCCAGCAGCTTATCGACAGGGTACAATGAGCAGTTCTTC	CASSLSTGYNEQFF